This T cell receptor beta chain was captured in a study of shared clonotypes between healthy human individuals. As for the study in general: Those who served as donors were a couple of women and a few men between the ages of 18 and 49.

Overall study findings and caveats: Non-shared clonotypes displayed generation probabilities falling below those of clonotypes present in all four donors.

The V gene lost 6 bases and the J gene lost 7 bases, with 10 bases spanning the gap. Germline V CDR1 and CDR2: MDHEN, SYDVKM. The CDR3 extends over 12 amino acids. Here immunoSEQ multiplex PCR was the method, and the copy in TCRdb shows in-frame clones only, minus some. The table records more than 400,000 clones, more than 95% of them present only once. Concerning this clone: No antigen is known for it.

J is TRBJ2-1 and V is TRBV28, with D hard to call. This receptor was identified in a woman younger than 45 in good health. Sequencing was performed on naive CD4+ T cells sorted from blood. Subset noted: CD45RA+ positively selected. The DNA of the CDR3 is TGTGCCAGCAGCTGGGTTCGGAATGAGCAGTTCTTC. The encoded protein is CASSWVRNEQFF.